One sample yielded the 30 T cell receptor beta chains listed below, sequenced in a study of CD8+ T cells in alopecia areata. The sample's treatment: oral pan-JAK inhibitor, 5-10 mg twice daily. Isolated RNA was reverse transcribed into cDNA used as the sequencing template. Sequencing used immunoSEQ multiplex PCR; TCRdb keeps in-frame clones, though not all of them. The table includes 180,000 or so clones, around 49% detected once. This material consisted of CD8+ T cells sorted from blood, taken around week 53, from a patient treated with tofacitinib. The source of these receptors is a human donor with alopecia areata.

V gene TRBV4-1 combines with J gene TRBJ1-4; no firm D call. Germline V gene lookup returns CDR1 MGHRA and CDR2 YSYEKL. The CDR3 sequence is 14 residues long. V shed 1 base and J shed 7 bases, with 10 bases lying between them. The CDR3 loop is CASSQVSVGEKLFF. CDR3 coding DNA: TGCGCCAGCAGCCAAGTTTCTGTGGGTGAAAAACTGTTTTTT.

J is TRBJ2-2 and V is TRBV27; TRBD1 is a possible D gene (7 bases). The CDR3 runs 15 residues. The V end lost 5 bases, the J end lost 5 bases, and 15 bases lay between the germline ends. CDR1 and CDR2 (germline): MNHEY, SMNVEV (reference sequence). As DNA, the CDR3 is TGTGCCAGCAGTGGGAGGACAGGAACGACCGGGGAGCTGTTTTTT. Translating it yields CASSGRTGTTGELFF.

The chain uses TRBV19 and TRBJ1-1; a possible D gene is TRBD1 (6 bases). The V gene's germline CDR1 is LNHDA and CDR2 SQIVND (reference sequence). V dropped 5 bases and J dropped 6 bases, with 16 bases sitting between them. The CDR3 runs to 14 residues. CDR3 coding DNA: TGTGCCAGTAGTCCCCGAGACAGGATTTCTGAAGCTTTCTTT. This codes for CASSPRDRISEAFF.

The chain has TRBV7-2 and TRBJ2-7, with D possibly being TRBD2 (5 bases). The CDR3 is made up of 13 amino acids. The V gene lost 3 bases and the J gene lost 0 bases, with 6 bases spanning the gap. CDR1 is SGHTA, CDR2 FQGNSA, per germline. CDR3 sequence reads: CASSFRGSYEQYF. DNA of the CDR3: TGTGCCAGCAGCTTTCGGGGCTCCTACGAGCAGTACTTC.

This chain joins TRBV9 and TRBJ1-6, with a tentative D call TRBD1 (6 bases). This CDR3 spans 14 amino acids. CDR1 is SGDLS and CDR2 is YYNGEE in the germline V gene. V was trimmed by 5 bases and J by 4 bases, leaving 10 bases between them. The CDR3 here is CASSLQGYNSPLHF. Written as DNA, the CDR3 is TGTGCCAGCAGTCTACAGGGATATAATTCACCCCTCCACTTT.

The CDR3 nucleotides are TGTGCCAGCAGCGCCTCTGACACTGAAGCTTTCTTT. This gives the protein CASSASDTEAFF. The chain joins TRBV9 to TRBJ1-1; D is unresolved. This CDR3 is 12 amino acids long. Trimming stripped 3 bases from V and 3 bases from J, with 6 bases between. The germline V gene has CDR1 SGDLS and CDR2 YYNGEE. Together with reference TRBV9 and TRBJ1-1, the CDR3 gives the full variable domain: DSGVTQTPKHLITATGQRVTLRCSPRSGDLSVYWYQQSLDQGLQFLIQYYNGEERAKGNILERFSAQQFPDLHSELNLSSLELGDSALYFCASSASDTEAFFGQGTRLTVV.

The chain employs TRBV30 and TRBJ2-5, with D unresolved. CDR1 and CDR2 from the germline V gene are GTSNPN and SVGIG (reference sequence). The V end lost 4 bases, the J end lost 5 bases, and 11 bases lay between the germline ends. The CDR3 extends over 12 amino acids. The CDR3 loop reads CAWMSLMETQYF. DNA for the CDR3: TGTGCCTGGATGAGTCTTATGGAGACCCAGTACTTC.

J is TRBJ2-6 and V is TRBV5-6, with TRBD2 matching 7 bases. After removal of 4 bases from V and 3 bases from J, the junction contained 4 bases not matched to a gene. This CDR3 spans 15 amino acids. Germline assignment: CDR1 SGHDT and CDR2 YYEEEE. This CDR3 reads CASSPGGSGANVLTF. The CDR3 region has the DNA TGTGCCAGCAGCCCCGGGGGGAGTGGGGCCAACGTCCTGACTTTC.

The count of this clone is one. The chain employs TRBV7-2 and TRBJ2-5; 9 bases are shared with TRBD1. Germline assignment: CDR1 SGHTA and CDR2 FQGNSA. The CDR3 extends over 16 amino acids. The junction had 9 bases not matched to a gene; V was cut back by 4 bases and J by 3 bases. The CDR3 here is CASSWTGTGREETQYF. CDR3 sequence (DNA): TGTGCCAGCAGCTGGACCGGGACAGGGCGCGAAGAGACCCAGTACTTC.

This clone was counted only a few times. The genes are TRBV5-8 and TRBJ2-5, with unresolved D. V was trimmed by 5 bases and J by 4 bases, leaving 15 bases between them. Germline CDR1 reads SGHTS; CDR2 reads YDEGEE. The CDR3 loop spans 14 amino acids. The CDR3 region has the DNA TGTGCCAGCAGTTTGCCTCTCATTGTAGAGACCCAGTACTTC. Its translation is CASSLPLIVETQYF.

The chain combines TRBV4-3 with TRBJ2-5; 8 nucleotides match TRBD2. Germline assignment: CDR1 LGHNA and CDR2 YSLEER. The CDR3 has 15 residues. Unmatched junction bases numbered 6, after V lost 1 base and J lost 5 bases. CDR3 DNA: TGCGCCAGCAGCCAAGCGGGGGGGACCCGGGAGACCCAGTACTTC. This translates into CASSQAGGTRETQYF.

CDR3 sequence: CASSFGQGSSYNEQFF. Here the CDR3 DNA reads TGTGCCAGTAGTTTCGGACAGGGGAGCTCCTACAATGAGCAGTTCTTC. V gene TRBV19 combines with J gene TRBJ2-1, with 9 positions matching TRBD1. Germline V CDR1 and CDR2: LNHDA, SQIVND (reference sequence). Unmatched junction bases numbered 5, after V lost 5 bases and J lost 0 bases. The CDR3 has 16 amino acids.

This clone has at least ten counts. This chain links TRBV4-1 with TRBJ1-6; no reliable D call. Trimming left V 0 bases short and J 13 bases short, with 19 bases between. The CDR3 loop spans 16 amino acids. Looked up from germline, CDR1 is MGHRA and CDR2 is YSYEKL. CDR3 sequence: CASSQDGKGADVPLHF. DNA for the CDR3: TGCGCCAGCAGCCAAGATGGGAAGGGCGCAGATGTTCCCCTCCACTTT.

The sample holds a few counts of this clone. Other nucleotide sequences in the sample specify the same CDR3. The V call is TRBV6-5, the J call TRBJ1-1; possible D gene TRBD1, 5 bases. CDR3 length: 13 amino acids. V dropped 6 bases and J dropped 5 bases, with 13 bases sitting between them. Germline CDR1 reads MNHEY; CDR2 reads SVGAGI. This CDR3 is CASSPQGWTEAFF. The CDR3 nucleotides read TGTGCCAGCAGCCCCCAGGGATGGACTGAAGCTTTCTTT.

This chain connects TRBV29-1 to TRBJ2-1; D gene ambiguous. The V and J ends lost 5 bases and 7 bases respectively, with 12 bases between them. The CDR3 sequence is 12 residues long. Germline CDR1 SQVTM, CDR2 ANQGSEA. In DNA form, the CDR3 reads TGCAGCGTTCCGCCGGACGGTAATGAGCAGTTCTTC. Amino acid sequence: CSVPPDGNEQFF.

The chain joins TRBV5-6 to TRBJ2-1; 10 bases match TRBD1. The CDR3 runs to 15 residues. CDR1 is SGHDT and CDR2 is YYEEEE in the germline V gene. After removal of 5 bases from V and 3 bases from J, the junction contained 5 bases not matched to a gene. In nucleotides, the CDR3 is TGTGCCAGCAGTCCCGGGACAGGGGTCTACAATGAGCAGTTCTTC. Translation: CASSPGTGVYNEQFF.

The chain has TRBV30 and TRBJ1-1, with a tentative D call TRBD1 (6 bases). Trimming took 3 bases from V and 3 from J, leaving 23 bases between them. Germline CDR1 is GTSNPN and CDR2 is SVGIG (reference sequence). This CDR3 contains 17 residues. The CDR3 reads CAWSGPPPDRPYTEAFF. CDR3 coding DNA: TGTGCCTGGAGCGGTCCCCCGCCTGACAGGCCTTACACTGAAGCTTTCTTT.

V gene TRBV23-1 combines with J gene TRBJ1-5, with 8 positions matching TRBD1. TRBV23-1 is an open reading frame, and its role is uncertain. The CDR3 is made up of 17 amino acids. V was clipped by 0 bases and J by 4 bases; unmatched bases: 8. CDR3 region: CASSQSYRGMRNQPQHF. DNA for the CDR3: TGCGCCAGCAGTCAATCGTACAGGGGGATGAGGAATCAGCCCCAGCATTTT.

CDR3 in DNA: TGTGCCAGCAGTTTACTTGGGGCCTACAATGAGCAGTTCTTC. It translates to CASSLLGAYNEQFF. The chain employs TRBV27 and TRBJ2-1; no clear D gene. Looked up from germline, CDR1 is MNHEY and CDR2 is SMNVEV (reference sequence). The CDR3 is 14 residues long. Trimming shortened V by 2 bases and J by 2 bases, and 7 bases separated the two germline ends.

J is TRBJ1-5 and V is TRBV7-9, with 7 bases aligning to TRBD1. CDR1 and CDR2 from the germline V gene are SEHNR and FQNEAQ (reference sequence). This CDR3 is built from 13 residues. Trimming at V came to 10 bases and at J to 1 base, leaving 4 bases not matched to a gene. The CDR3 DNA sequence: TGTGCCAACGTAGGGGGCAGCAATCAGCCCCAGCATTTT. Amino acids: CANVGGSNQPQHF.

J is TRBJ2-7 and V is TRBV7-9, with a weak D call TRBD1 (6 bases). The CDR3 length is 14 residues. CDR1 is SEHNR and CDR2 is FQNEAQ in the germline V gene (reference sequence). The V gene lost 3 bases and the J gene lost 2 bases, with 11 bases spanning the gap. CDR3 loop: CASSFRGHTYEQYF. The CDR3 region has the DNA TGTGCCAGCAGCTTTCGGGGACACACCTACGAGCAGTACTTC.

The V call is TRBV27, the J call TRBJ2-2, with D perhaps matching TRBD2 (5 bases). Germline CDR1 MNHEY, CDR2 SMNVEV (reference sequence). V was pared by 2 bases and J by 0 bases, with 7 bases between. The CDR3 runs 15 residues. The CDR3 DNA sequence: TGTGCCAGCAGTTTAATGCGGGCGAACACCGGGGAGCTGTTTTTT. Its translation: CASSLMRANTGELFF.

In this sample, this clone turned up a few times. The rearrangement joins TRBV7-3 to TRBJ2-3; 10 bases align to TRBD1. CDR1 is SGHTA, CDR2 FQGTGA, per germline. The V gene end was trimmed by 4 bases and the J gene end by 4 bases; junction bases not matched to a gene: 2. This CDR3 comprises 14 residues. CDR3 DNA sequence: TGTGCCAGCAGCTCTGGACAGGGGGCAGATACGCAGTATTTT. Its protein is CASSSGQGADTQYF.

The V and J genes are TRBV27 and TRBJ1-5, with D perhaps TRBD1 (5 bases). Deletions cut 5 bases from V and 5 bases from J, with 19 bases between. Germline V gene lookup returns CDR1 MNHEY and CDR2 SMNVEV (reference sequence). CDR3 length equals 16 residues. CDR3 residues: CASSKSKGEIDQPQHF. For the CDR3, the DNA is TGTGCCAGCAGTAAATCTAAAGGGGAGATTGATCAGCCCCAGCATTTT.

This chain uses TRBV5-6 with TRBJ2-7, with 8 bases lining up with TRBD1. The CDR3 is 13 residues long. Trimming at V came to 4 bases and at J to 5 bases, leaving 5 bases not matched to a gene. The germline CDR1 and CDR2 sequences are SGHDT and YYEEEE. The CDR3 nucleotides read TGTGCCAGCAGCGCGGACAGGGAGGACGAGCAGTACTTC. It codes for CASSADREDEQYF.

The chain couples TRBV5-1 to TRBJ1-6; 7 nucleotides line up with TRBD1. This CDR3 is built from 13 residues. Germline V lookup: CDR1 SGHRS, CDR2 YFSETQ. The junction had 3 bases not matched to a gene; V was cut back by 5 bases and J by 7 bases. For the CDR3, the DNA is TGCGCCAGCAGACCGGGACAGAATTCACCCCTCCACTTT. Protein product: CASRPGQNSPLHF.

This clone was counted a few times. The chain recombines TRBV29-1 with TRBJ2-2, with 7 bases aligning to TRBD1. The germline CDR1 and CDR2 sequences are SQVTM and ANQGSEA. CDR3 size: 12 residues. Trimming at V came to 6 bases and at J to 3 bases, leaving 1 base not matched to a gene. CDR3 loop: CSVGQDTGELFF. The CDR3 DNA reads TGCAGCGTAGGACAGGACACCGGGGAGCTGTTTTTT.

V is TRBV6-1 and J is TRBJ2-3, with 7 bases fitting TRBD2. The CDR3 length is 14 residues. Trimming took 8 bases from V and 2 from J; bases not matched to a gene: 7. Germline V gene lookup returns CDR1 MNHNS and CDR2 SASEGT. The CDR3 loop is CASGHGGITDTQYF. In DNA form, the CDR3 reads TGTGCCAGCGGCCACGGGGGGATCACAGATACGCAGTATTTT.

The chain is built from TRBV14 and TRBJ1-2, with 8 positions matching TRBD1. Germline V gene data show CDR1 as SGHDN and CDR2 as FVKESK. There are 13 residues in the CDR3. The V segment lost 5 bases and the J segment 5 bases; nucleotides outside the gene matches: 4. CDR3 amino acids: CASSRQGLYGYTF. Here the CDR3 DNA reads TGTGCCAGCAGCAGACAGGGGTTATATGGCTACACCTTC.

The table lists this clone with a few counts. CDR3 DNA: TGTGCCAGCGGTAGGACTTTCCCACTAAACAATGAGCAGTTCTTC. It specifies CASGRTFPLNNEQFF. The chain combines TRBV6-5 with TRBJ2-1; perhaps TRBD2 as D (5 bases). V was trimmed by 8 bases and J by 5 bases, leaving 19 bases between them. The CDR3 is made up of 15 amino acids. Germline V gene sequence: CDR1 MNHEY, CDR2 SVGAGI.